This T cell receptor (beta chain) was obtained from a study of T-cell reconstitution after alpha-beta-depleted transplantation in children. Findings and caveats of the study: Reports say that about two months after transplant, the alpha-beta T cells came out of several hundred graft clones that had expanded. For some patients, TCRbeta diversity was high at day 60 because of recipient T cells and thymic progenitors that survived. Fresh T-cell production supplied most of the T-cell counts and diversity seen one year after transplant.

The germline CDR1 and CDR2 sequences are SGHRS and YFSETQ. The V gene lost 0 bases and the J gene lost 6 bases, with 10 bases spanning the gap. CDR3 size: 15 residues. The TCRbeta library incorporated unique molecular identifiers. A single record per CDR3 protein comes from TCRdb applying MiXCR to the PCR reads. This table holds more than 500,000 distinct CDR3 sequences, roughly 10% found once. With respect to this clonotype: The target antigen is unknown.

The chain is built from TRBV5-1 and TRBJ1-6; weak D call: TRBD1 (6 bases). The TCR comes from a female patient aged 2 to 10 who had a stem cell transplant for aplastic anemia, so the T cells may come from the graft donor. The sequences come from PBMCs, mostly from graft donor cells, collected 180 days after TCRalphabeta/CD19-depleted stem cell transplant. The CDR3 nucleotides read TGCGCCAGCAGCTTGGTGGGACAACCTAATTCACCCCTCCACTTT. Translated: CASSLVGQPNSPLHF.